The T cell receptor (beta chain) under discussion was sequenced for a study of cytomegalovirus exposure and HLA in healthy donors. Study information: The Caucasian-associated ancestry cluster held around 81% of 300 to 500 genotyped donors.

PCR amplification relied on 60 Vbeta primers (plus 13 Jbeta primers). Measured with immunoSEQ multiplex PCR; TCRdb has only the in-frame clones, and not every one. The repertoire holds under 200,000 clones, with approximately 80% as singletons. Study conclusions and caveats: For most subjects, TCR beta sequences were reported to predict HLA-A and HLA-B alleles with accuracy. The later analysis indicated that the majority of CMV-associated TCR beta chains appeared HLA-restricted.

This CDR3 is built from 15 residues. With 4 bases removed from V and 2 bases from J, the gap between germline ends came to 11 bases. Germline lookup yields CDR1 LNHDA and CDR2 SQIVND (reference sequence). Notes on this clone: Its antigen remains unknown.

The sample was PBMCs. The clonotype comes from a woman between 40 and 50 years old in good health and CMV-seropositive. The rearrangement joins TRBV19 to TRBJ2-2, with TRBD2 as a possible D gene (5 bases). The CDR3 region is CASSNGELNTGELFF. The CDR3 DNA follows: TGTGCCAGTAGTAACGGGGAGTTAAACACCGGGGAGCTGTTTTTT.